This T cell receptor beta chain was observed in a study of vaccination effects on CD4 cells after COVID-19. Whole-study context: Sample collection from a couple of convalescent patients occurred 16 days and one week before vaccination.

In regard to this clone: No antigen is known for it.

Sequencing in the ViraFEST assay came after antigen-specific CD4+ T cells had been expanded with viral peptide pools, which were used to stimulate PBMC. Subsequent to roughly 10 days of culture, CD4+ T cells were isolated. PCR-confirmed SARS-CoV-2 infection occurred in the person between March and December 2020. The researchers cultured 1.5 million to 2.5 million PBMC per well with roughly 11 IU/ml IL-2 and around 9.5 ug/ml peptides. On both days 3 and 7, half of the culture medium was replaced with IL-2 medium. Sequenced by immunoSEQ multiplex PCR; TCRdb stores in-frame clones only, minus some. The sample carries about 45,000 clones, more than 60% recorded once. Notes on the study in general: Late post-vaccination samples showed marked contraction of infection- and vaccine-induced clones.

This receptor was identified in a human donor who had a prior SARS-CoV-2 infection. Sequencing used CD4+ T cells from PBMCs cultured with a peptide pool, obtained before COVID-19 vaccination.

The CDR3 sequence is CASNQRVSTYEQYF. The DNA of the CDR3 is TGTGCCAGCAACCAACGGGTTAGCACCTACGAGCAGTACTTC. The V and J genes are TRBV2 and TRBJ2-7; the D is unclear. The germline V gene has CDR1 SNHLY and CDR2 FYNNEI. CDR3 length: 14 residues. Trimming removed 7 bases at V and 2 bases at J, with 15 bases between.